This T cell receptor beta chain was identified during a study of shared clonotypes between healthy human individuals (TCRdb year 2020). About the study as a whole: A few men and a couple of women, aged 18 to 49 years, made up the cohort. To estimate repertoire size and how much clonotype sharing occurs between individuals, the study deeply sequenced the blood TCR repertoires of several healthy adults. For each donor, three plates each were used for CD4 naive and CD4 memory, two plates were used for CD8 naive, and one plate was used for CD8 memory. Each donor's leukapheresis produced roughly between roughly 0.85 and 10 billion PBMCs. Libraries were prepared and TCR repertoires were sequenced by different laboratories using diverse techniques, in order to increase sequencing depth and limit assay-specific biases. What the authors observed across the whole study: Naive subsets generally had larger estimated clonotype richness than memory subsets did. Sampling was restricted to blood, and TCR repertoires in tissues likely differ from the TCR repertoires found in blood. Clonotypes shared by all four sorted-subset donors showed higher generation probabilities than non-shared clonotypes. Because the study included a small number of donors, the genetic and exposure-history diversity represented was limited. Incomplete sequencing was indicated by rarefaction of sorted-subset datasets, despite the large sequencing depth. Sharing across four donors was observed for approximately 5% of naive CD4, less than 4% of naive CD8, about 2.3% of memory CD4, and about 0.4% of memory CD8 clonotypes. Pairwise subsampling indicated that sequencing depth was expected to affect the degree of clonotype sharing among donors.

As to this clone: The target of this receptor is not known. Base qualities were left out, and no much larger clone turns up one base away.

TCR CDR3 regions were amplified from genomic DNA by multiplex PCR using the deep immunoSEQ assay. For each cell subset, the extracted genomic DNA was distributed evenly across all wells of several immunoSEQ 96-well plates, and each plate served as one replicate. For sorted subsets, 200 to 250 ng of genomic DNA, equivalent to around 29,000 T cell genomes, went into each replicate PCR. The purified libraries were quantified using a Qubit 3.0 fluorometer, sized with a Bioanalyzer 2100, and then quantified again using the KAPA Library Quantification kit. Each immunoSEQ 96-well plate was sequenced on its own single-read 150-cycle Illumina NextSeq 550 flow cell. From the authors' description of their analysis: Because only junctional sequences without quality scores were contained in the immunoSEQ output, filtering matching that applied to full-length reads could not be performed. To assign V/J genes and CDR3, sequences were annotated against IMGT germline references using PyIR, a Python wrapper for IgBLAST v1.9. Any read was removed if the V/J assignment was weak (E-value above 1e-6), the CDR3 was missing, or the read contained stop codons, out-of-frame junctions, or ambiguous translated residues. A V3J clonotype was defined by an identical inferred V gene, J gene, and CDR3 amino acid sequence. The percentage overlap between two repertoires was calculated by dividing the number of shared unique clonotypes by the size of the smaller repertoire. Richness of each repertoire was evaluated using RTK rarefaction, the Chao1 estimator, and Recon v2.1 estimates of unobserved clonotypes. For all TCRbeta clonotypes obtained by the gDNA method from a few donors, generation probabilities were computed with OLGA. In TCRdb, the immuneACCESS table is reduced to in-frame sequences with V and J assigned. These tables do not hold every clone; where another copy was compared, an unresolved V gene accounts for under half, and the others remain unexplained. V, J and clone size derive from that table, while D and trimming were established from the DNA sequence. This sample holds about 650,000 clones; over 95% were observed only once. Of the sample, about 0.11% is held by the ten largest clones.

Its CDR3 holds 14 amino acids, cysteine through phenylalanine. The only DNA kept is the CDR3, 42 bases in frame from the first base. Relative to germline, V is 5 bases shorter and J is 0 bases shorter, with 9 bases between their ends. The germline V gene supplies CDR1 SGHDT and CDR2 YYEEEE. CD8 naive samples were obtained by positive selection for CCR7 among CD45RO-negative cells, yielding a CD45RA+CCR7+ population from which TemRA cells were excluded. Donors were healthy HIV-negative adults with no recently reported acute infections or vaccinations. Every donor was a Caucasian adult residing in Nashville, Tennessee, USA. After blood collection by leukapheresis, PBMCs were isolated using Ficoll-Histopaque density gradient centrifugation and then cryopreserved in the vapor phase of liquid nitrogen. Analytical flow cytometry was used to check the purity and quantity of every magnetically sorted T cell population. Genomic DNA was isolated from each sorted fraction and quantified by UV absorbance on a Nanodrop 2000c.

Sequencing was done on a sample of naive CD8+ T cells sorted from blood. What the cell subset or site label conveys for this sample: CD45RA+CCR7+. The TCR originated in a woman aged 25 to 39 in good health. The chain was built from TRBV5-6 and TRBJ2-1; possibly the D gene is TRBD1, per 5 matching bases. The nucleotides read TGTGCCAGCAGTGATGACAGCTCCTACAATGAGCAGTTCTTC. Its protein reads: CASSDDSSYNEQFF.